This T cell receptor beta chain was found in a study of neurological immune-mediated disorders. Study as a whole: About 90% of the 34 multiple sclerosis patients had relapsing-remitting disease; 3 had secondary progressive. Findings and caveats of the study: On phylogenetic grouping, the repertoires of 18 of 34 multiple sclerosis patients fell within one related-CDR3 cluster, constituting a possible signature.

Over 190 million TCR-beta sequences, together covering 15-18 subjects, were produced by every individual sequencing run that was carried out. From the 5' RACE reads, TCRdb called clonotypes with MiXCR, one entry per CDR3 protein. The sample has about 40,000 distinct CDR3 sequences; 2% to 2.5% are singletons. The CDR3 contains 15 residues. Trimming shortened V by 1 base and J by 2 bases, and 12 bases separated the two germline ends. CDR1 DFQATT and CDR2 SNEGSKA come from the germline V gene (reference sequence). This clonotype occurred many times. The antigen remains unidentified. The sample taken for sequencing was PBMCs. The sequence was obtained from a man aged 50 or older with multiple sclerosis. The chain carries TRBV20-1 and TRBJ1-5; weak D call: TRBD1 (5 bases). In DNA form, the CDR3 reads TGCAGTGCTAGAGCGTGGGGGGACGGCAATCAGCCCCAGCATTTT. Translation gives CSARAWGDGNQPQHF.